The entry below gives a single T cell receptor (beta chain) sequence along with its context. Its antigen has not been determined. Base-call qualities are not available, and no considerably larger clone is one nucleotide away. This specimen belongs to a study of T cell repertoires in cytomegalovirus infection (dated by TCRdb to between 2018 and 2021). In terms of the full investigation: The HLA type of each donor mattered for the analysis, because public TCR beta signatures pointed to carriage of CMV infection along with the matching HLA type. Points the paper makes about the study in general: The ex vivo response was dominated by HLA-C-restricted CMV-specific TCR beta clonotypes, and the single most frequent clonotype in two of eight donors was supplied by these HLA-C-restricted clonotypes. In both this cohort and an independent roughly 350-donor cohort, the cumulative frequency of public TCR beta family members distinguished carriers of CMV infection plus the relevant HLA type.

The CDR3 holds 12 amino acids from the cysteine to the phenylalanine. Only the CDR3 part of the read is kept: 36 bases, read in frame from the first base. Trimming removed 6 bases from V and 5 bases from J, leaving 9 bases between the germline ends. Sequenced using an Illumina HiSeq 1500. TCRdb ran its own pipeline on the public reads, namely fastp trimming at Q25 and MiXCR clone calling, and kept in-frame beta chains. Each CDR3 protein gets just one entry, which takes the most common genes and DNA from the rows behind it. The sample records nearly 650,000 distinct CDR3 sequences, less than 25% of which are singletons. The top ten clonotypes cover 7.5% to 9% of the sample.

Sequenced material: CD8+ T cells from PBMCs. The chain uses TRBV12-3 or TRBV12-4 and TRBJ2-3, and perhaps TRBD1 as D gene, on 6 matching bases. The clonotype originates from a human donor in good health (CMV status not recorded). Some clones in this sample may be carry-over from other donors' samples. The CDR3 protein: CASRHRVDTQYF. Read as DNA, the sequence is TGTGCCAGCAGGCACAGGGTAGATACGCAGTATTTT.